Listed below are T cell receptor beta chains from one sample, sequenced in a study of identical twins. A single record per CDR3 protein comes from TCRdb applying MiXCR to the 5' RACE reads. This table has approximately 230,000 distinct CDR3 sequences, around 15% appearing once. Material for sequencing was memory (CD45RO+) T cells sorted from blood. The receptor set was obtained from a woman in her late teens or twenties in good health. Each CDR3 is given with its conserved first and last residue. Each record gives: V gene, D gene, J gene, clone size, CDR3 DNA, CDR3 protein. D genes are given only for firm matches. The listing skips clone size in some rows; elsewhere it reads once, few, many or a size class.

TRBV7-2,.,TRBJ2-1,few,TGTGCCAGCAGCTCGAACAGGGGGGGGCAGTTCTTC,CASSSNRGGQFF
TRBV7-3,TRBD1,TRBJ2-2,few,TGTGCCAGCGGACAGGGACGCACCGGGGAGCTGTGTTTT,CASGQGRTGELCF
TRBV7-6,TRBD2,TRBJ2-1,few,TGTGCCAGCAGCTTAGAAGTAGCGGGAGGGCCGGGTGAGCAGTTCTTC,CASSLEVAGGPGEQFF
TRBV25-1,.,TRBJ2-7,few,TGTGCCAGCAGTGATTCTCAGGCCTACGAGCAGTACTTC,CASSDSQAYEQYF
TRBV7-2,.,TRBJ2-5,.,TGTGCCAGCAGCTTAGTCACTAGCTTTGAGACCCAGTACTTC,CASSLVTSFETQYF
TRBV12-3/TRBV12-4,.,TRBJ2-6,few,TGTGCCAGCCGGTCCGGACGGAGCTCTGGGGCCAACGTCCTGACTTTC,CASRSGRSSGANVLTF
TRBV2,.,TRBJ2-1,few,TGTGCCAGCCAAGGCAGGCGGGAAAAATTTGAGCAGTTCTTC,CASQGRREKFEQFF
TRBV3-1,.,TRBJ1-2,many,TGTGCCAGCAGCCAAGGTCCCTATGGCTACACCTTC,CASSQGPYGYTF
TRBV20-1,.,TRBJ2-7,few,TGCAGTGCCCAGATAAGTTACGAGCAGTACTTC,CSAQISYEQYF
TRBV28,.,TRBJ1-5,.,TGTGCCAGCAGTCAACGGGGTAGGGACCATCAGCCCCAGCATTTT,CASSQRGRDHQPQHF
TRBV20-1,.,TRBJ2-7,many,TGCAGTGCTAGAGATACTGTAAGGGTTGGGGAGCAGTACTTC,CSARDTVRVGEQYF
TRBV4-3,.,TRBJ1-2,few,TGCGCCAGCAGCTCCCACCCCGGGACTAGTGGTGGTGGCTACACCTTC,CASSSHPGTSGGGYTF
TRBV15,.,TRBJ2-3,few,TGTGCCACCAGCAGAGATCGGTGGGCGCAGTATTTT,CATSRDRWAQYF
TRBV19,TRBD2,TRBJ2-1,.,TGTGCCAGTAGTATCCCGGGACTAGCTTCGAGTGAGCAGTTCTTC,CASSIPGLASSEQFF
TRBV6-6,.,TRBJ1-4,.,TGTGCCAGCAGTTACTCAGAGGAAAAACTGTTTTTT,CASSYSEEKLFF
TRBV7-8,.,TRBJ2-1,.,TGTGCCAGCAGCTTATTAGACGGGTACAATGAGCAGTTCTTC,CASSLLDGYNEQFF
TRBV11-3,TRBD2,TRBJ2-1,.,TGTGCCAGCAGCTTCGACGTGCGGGGGGAGCAGTTCTTC,CASSFDVRGEQFF
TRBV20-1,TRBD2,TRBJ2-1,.,TGCAGTTCCCGGACTAGTTTATACAATGAGCAGTTCTTC,CSSRTSLYNEQFF
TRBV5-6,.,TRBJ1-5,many,TGTGCCAGCAGCTTTGGCGGAGGGATCTGGAGCAATCAGCCCCAGCATTTT,CASSFGGGIWSNQPQHF
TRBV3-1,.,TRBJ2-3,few,TGTGCCAGCAGCCAAGGTAGGGGCACGCAGTATTTT,CASSQGRGTQYF
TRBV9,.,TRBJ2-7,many,TGTGCCAGCAGCGTAGAGGGGAAATACGAGCAGTACTTC,CASSVEGKYEQYF
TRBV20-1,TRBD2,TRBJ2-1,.,TGCAGTGCTAGAGATATGGCGGGAGAGGGCGAGCAGTTCTTC,CSARDMAGEGEQFF
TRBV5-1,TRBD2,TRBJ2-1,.,TGCGCCAGCAGCTTAACGACTAGCGGAGGGGGCGGTGAGCAGTTCTTC,CASSLTTSGGGGEQFF
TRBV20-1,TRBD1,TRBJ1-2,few,TGCAGCCCGGGACAGAACTATGGCTACACCTTC,CSPGQNYGYTF
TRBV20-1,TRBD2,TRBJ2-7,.,TGCAGTGCCAGCGACGGACTAGCGGGCCACTACGAGCAGTACTTC,CSASDGLAGHYEQYF
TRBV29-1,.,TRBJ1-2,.,TGCAGCGTTGAAGCCCACCCGGGGCATGGCTACACCTTC,CSVEAHPGHGYTF
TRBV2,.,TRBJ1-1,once,TGTGCCAGCAGTTGGGACCGGTATACTGAAGCTTTCTTT,CASSWDRYTEAFF
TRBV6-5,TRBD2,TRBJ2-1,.,TGTGCCAGCAGTTACCGAGTAGCGGGTGGCCCTGGGGAGCAGTTCTTC,CASSYRVAGGPGEQFF
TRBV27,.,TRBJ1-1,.,TGTGCCAGCAGGATAAACCTGAACACTGAAGCTTTCTTT,CASRINLNTEAFF
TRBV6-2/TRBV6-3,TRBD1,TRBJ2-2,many,TGTGCCAGCAGTTCGGGACAGAGACCGAACACCGGGGAGCTGTTTTTT,CASSSGQRPNTGELFF
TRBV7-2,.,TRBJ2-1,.,TGTGCCAGCAACGAATTTAGCGGAGATTACAATGAGCAGTTCTTC,CASNEFSGDYNEQFF
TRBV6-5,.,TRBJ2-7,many,TGTGCCAGCAGTTACTCGATCCTCGGACGGGACGAGCAGTACTTC,CASSYSILGRDEQYF
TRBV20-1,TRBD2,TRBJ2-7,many,TGCAGTGCTCGCGGGCAGGTGATACTAGCGGGGACTATAAGCTCCTACGAGCAGTACTTC,CSARGQVILAGTISSYEQYF
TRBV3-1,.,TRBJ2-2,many,TGTGCCAGCAGACGGACAACTCTGGCCACCGGGGAGCTGTTTTTT,CASRRTTLATGELFF
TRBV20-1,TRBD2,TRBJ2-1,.,TGCAGTGCTAGTGAATGGCGGGAGGGTCACAATGAGCAGTTCTTC,CSASEWREGHNEQFF
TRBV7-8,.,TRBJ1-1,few,TGTGCCAGCAGCTTAAGCCGCATTCCCTTGAACACTGAAGCTTTCTTT,CASSLSRIPLNTEAFF
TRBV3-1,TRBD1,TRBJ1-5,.,TGTGCCAGCAGCCCTCGGGACAGGGGCTTGAATCAGCCCCAGCATTTT,CASSPRDRGLNQPQHF
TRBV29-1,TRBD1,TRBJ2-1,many,TGCAGCGTCGACAGGGCGGCGTTCTTC,CSVDRAAFF
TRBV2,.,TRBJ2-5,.,TGTGCCAGCAGTGCGAGTCAAGAGACCCAGTACTTC,CASSASQETQYF
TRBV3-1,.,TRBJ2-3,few,TGTGCCAGCAGAGCAGGGGCAGATACGCAGTATTTT,CASRAGADTQYF
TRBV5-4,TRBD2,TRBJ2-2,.,TGTGCCAGCGGCCCGGGGGGAGCCCGTGGCACCGGGGAGCTGTTTTTT,CASGPGGARGTGELFF
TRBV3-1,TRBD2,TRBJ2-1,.,TGTGCCAGCAGCCCTACCGGGACTAGCGGGACCGGCTCCTACAATGAGCAGTTCTTC,CASSPTGTSGTGSYNEQFF
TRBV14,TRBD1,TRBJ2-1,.,TGTGCCAGCAGCCGCACAGGGGGCTTAGGGAGGAATGAGCAGTTCTTC,CASSRTGGLGRNEQFF
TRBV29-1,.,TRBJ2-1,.,TGCAGCGGGAGAGCGGGCAACTACAATGAGCAGTTCTTC,CSGRAGNYNEQFF
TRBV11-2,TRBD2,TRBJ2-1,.,TGTGCCAGCAGCCAAAGACTAGCGGGAATTTTTAATGAGCAGTTCTTC,CASSQRLAGIFNEQFF
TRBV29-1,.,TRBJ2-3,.,TGCAGCGCGAGTCGGTTTCGAGGGGGAACAGATACGCAGTATTTT,CSASRFRGGTDTQYF
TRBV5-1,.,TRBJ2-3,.,TGCGCCAGCAGCTTGGGGACCAGGGATACGCAGTATTTT,CASSLGTRDTQYF
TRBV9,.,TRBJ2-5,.,TGTGCCAGCAGCGTCGGGGTAGGGGCCCTGGAGACCCAGTACTTC,CASSVGVGALETQYF
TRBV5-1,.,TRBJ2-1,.,TGCGCCAGCAGCACGGGGAACAGGGAGCAGTTCTTC,CASSTGNREQFF
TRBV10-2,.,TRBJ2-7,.,TGCGCCAGCAAGGAAGGGCCCTCCTACGAGCAGTACTTC,CASKEGPSYEQYF
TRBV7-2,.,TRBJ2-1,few,TGTGCCAGCAGCTCTTACCTTAGCTACAATGAGCAGTTCTTC,CASSSYLSYNEQFF
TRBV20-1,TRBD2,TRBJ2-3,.,TGCAGTGCTAACCCGTTTAGCGGGAGTCTAGATACGCAGTATTTT,CSANPFSGSLDTQYF
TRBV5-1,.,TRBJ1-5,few,TGCGCCAGCAGCTTGGCTCTAGGGGATCAGCCCCAGCATTTT,CASSLALGDQPQHF
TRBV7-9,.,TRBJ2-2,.,TGTGCCACCCAAAGGGGGAGTCGGGACACCGGGGAGCTGTTTTTT,CATQRGSRDTGELFF
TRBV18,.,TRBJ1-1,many,TGTGCCAGCTCACCACCGGGGGCCAGCGGTGAAAACACTGAAGCTTTCTTT,CASSPPGASGENTEAFF